One and the same sample provided the 19 T cell receptor beta chains below, sequenced in a study of a mutant IDH1 vaccine in newly diagnosed glioma. Antigen specificity for these receptors is unknown. Sequencing was performed with immunoSEQ multiplex PCR; in TCRdb, only in-frame clones are kept and a portion is missing. The table has tens of thousands of clones, around 90% seen once. Time point indicated: week 35, safety follow-up. What each vaccine dose contained was 300 ug of mutant IDH1 20-mer peptide, accompanied by topical imiquimod. The sample was PBMCs, taken from a glioma patient whose treatment included an IDH1 peptide vaccine. These receptors all come from a man aged 25 to 40 with glioma.

The CDR3 bases are TGTGCCAGCAGCTTAGTCGGAGACAGGGGTAGAAACACCATATATTTT. It encodes CASSLVGDRGRNTIYF. The chain carries TRBV7-2 and TRBJ1-3; TRBD1 agrees at 8 bases. The J segment lost 5 bases and the V segment lost 1 base, leaving 7 bases of the junction unmatched. CDR1 is SGHTA, CDR2 FQGNSA, per germline. The CDR3 has 16 amino acids. The full variable domain, in which reference TRBV7-2 and TRBJ1-3 provide the parts outside the CDR3, is GAGVSQSPSNKVTEKGKDVELRCDPISGHTALYWYRQSLGQGLEFLIYFQGNSAPDKSGLPSDRFSAERTGGSVSTLTIQRTQQEDSAVYLCASSLVGDRGRNTIYFGEGSWLTVV.

The chain couples TRBV27 to TRBJ1-6, with a weak D call TRBD1 (6 bases). From germline, CDR1 is MNHEY and CDR2 SMNVEV (reference sequence). The length of the CDR3 is 14 residues. Between the trimmed V and J ends, which lost 11 bases and 9 bases, there was a span of 20 bases. CDR3: CACKSGTMPSPLHF. The CDR3 nucleotides are TGTGCCTGCAAATCCGGGACAATGCCTTCACCCCTCCACTTT.

The V gene is TRBV7-9, the J gene TRBJ1-4; D is ambiguous. Trimming removed 6 bases at V and 5 bases at J, with 16 bases between. The CDR3 has 15 amino acids. Germline V gene lookup returns CDR1 SEHNR and CDR2 FQNEAQ (reference sequence). In DNA form, the CDR3 reads TGTGCCAGCAGGCTTGTAGGACGGTTGAATGAAAAACTGTTTTTT. Encoded protein: CASRLVGRLNEKLFF.

The CDR3 region is CASSPQDRFYEQYF. CDR3 nucleotide sequence: TGTGCCAGCAGCCCCCAGGACAGGTTCTACGAGCAGTACTTC. V and J are TRBV7-9 and TRBJ2-7, with TRBD1 identical over 7 bases. Trimming at V came to 5 bases and at J to 3 bases, leaving 7 bases not matched to a gene. Looked up from germline, CDR1 is SEHNR and CDR2 is FQNEAQ (reference sequence). CDR3 length: 14 residues.

In its sample, this clone was seen many times. This chain joins TRBV7-6 and TRBJ1-5; the D gene is possibly TRBD1 (6 bases). With 2 bases removed from V and 10 bases from J, the gap between germline ends came to 9 bases. This CDR3 is built from 12 residues. Germline CDR1 reads SGHVS; CDR2 reads FNYEAQ. The CDR3 region has the DNA TGTGCCAGCAGCTTAATACAGGGTCCCCAGCATTTT. Amino acids: CASSLIQGPQHF.

The V call is TRBV19, the J call TRBJ2-7; D is undetermined. Germline assignment: CDR1 LNHDA and CDR2 SQIVND (reference sequence). Deletions cut 6 bases from V and 3 bases from J, with 12 bases between. CDR3 length equals 13 residues. The CDR3 sequence is CASSPNESYEQYF. CDR3 DNA: TGTGCCAGTAGCCCTAACGAAAGCTACGAGCAGTACTTC.

The chain joins TRBV23-1 to TRBJ1-4; D call uncertain. TRBV23-1 is flagged as an ORF with uncertain function. CDR3 length: 12 residues. V was cut by 0 bases and J by 5 bases, with 1 base left in between. The CDR3 is CASSQSNEKLFF. The CDR3 DNA sequence: TGCGCCAGCAGTCAATCGAATGAAAAACTGTTTTTT.

The rearrangement links TRBV10-3 to TRBJ1-4; tentatively, D is TRBD1 (6 bases). V lost 2 bases, J lost 4 bases, and 20 bases lay in between. Germline-derived CDR1 and CDR2 are ENHRY and SYGVKD. The CDR3 totals 18 residues. CDR3: CAISETGTSGVGNEKLFF. As DNA, the CDR3 is TGTGCCATCAGTGAGACGGGGACCTCAGGGGTGGGTAATGAAAAACTGTTTTTT.

This sequence joins TRBV13 and TRBJ1-1; D is unclear. The CDR3 is made up of 12 amino acids. Trimming left V 3 bases short and J 1 base short, with 3 bases between. Germline V gene data show CDR1 as PRHDT and CDR2 as FYEKMQ (reference sequence). The CDR3 spells CASSLSNTEAFF. For the CDR3, the DNA is TGTGCCAGCAGCTTGTCGAACACTGAAGCTTTCTTT. The whole variable domain, remainder taken from reference TRBV13 and TRBJ1-1, is AAGVIQSPRHLIKEKRETATLKCYPIPRHDTVYWYQQGPGQDPQFLISFYEKMQSDKGSIPDRFSAQQFSDYHSELNMSSLELGDSALYFCASSLSNTEAFFGQGTRLTVV.

V and J are TRBV11-3 and TRBJ2-5; perhaps TRBD2 as D (6 bases). From germline, CDR1 is SGHNT and CDR2 YENEEA. This CDR3 comprises 15 residues. V lost 6 bases and J 4 bases, leaving 18 bases between the germline ends. In DNA form, the CDR3 reads TGTGCCAGCAGGGTTACGGGACTTTCGTTAGAGACCCAGTACTTC. This gives the protein CASRVTGLSLETQYF.

This rearrangement joins TRBV10-3 to TRBJ2-7, with 10 bases matching TRBD1. The germline gives CDR1 ENHRY, CDR2 SYGVKD. With 5 bases clipped from V and 3 bases from J, the junction kept 4 bases outside the gene matches. The CDR3 is 14 amino acids. The CDR3 DNA sequence: TGTGCCATCAGTATGGGACAGGGGAACTACGAGCAGTACTTC. Translation gives CAISMGQGNYEQYF.

The rearrangement uses TRBV15 and TRBJ1-2; D remains ambiguous. Germline V gene data show CDR1 as LNHNV and CDR2 as YYDKDF (reference sequence). V dropped 1 base and J dropped 1 base, with 7 bases sitting between them. The CDR3 sequence is 14 residues long. DNA for the CDR3: TGTGCCACCAGCAGAGGTGCAAATAACTATGGCTACACCTTC. This sequence encodes CATSRGANNYGYTF. Filled out from reference TRBV15 and TRBJ1-2, the complete variable domain reads DAMVIQNPRYQVTQFGKPVTLSCSQTLNHNVMYWYQQKSSQAPKLLFHYYDKDFNNEADTPDNFQSRRPNTSFCFLDIRSPGLGDTAMYLCATSRGANNYGYTFGSGTRLTVV.

By sample fraction, this clone is medium-sized. The chain links TRBV4-2 to TRBJ1-1; possibly TRBD1 for D (5 bases). V gave up 6 bases and J gave up 0 bases, with 14 bases separating them. The CDR3 is made up of 15 amino acids. Germline-derived CDR1 and CDR2 are LGHNA and YNFKEQ. CDR3 sequence reads: CASSRQLSLNTEAFF. The CDR3 DNA follows: TGTGCCAGCAGTCGACAGCTTTCGTTGAACACTGAAGCTTTCTTT.

This chain joins TRBV15 and TRBJ2-5; tentative D call: TRBD2 (5 bases). The J call could be wrong; TRBJ2-7 is a better fit for the DNA end. The CDR3 is 14 amino acids. Looked up from germline, CDR1 is LNHNV and CDR2 is YYDKDF (reference sequence). CDR3 bases: TGTGCCACCAGCAGGGAGCCCGGGGCCTACGAGCAGTACTTC. This codes for CATSREPGAYEQYF.

The chain uses TRBV9 and TRBJ2-2; TRBD2 matches at 11 bases. Germline V gives CDR1 SGDLS, CDR2 YYNGEE. V lost 0 bases to trimming and J lost 4 bases; unmatched junction nucleotides: 2. The CDR3 loop spans 16 amino acids. The CDR3 coding sequence is TGTGCCAGCAGCGTAGGAACTAGCGGGAGCACCGGGGAGCTGTTTTTT. The encoded protein is CASSVGTSGSTGELFF.

This chain uses TRBV18 with TRBJ1-1; 8 nucleotides match TRBD1. The CDR3 is made up of 12 amino acids. J gave up 12 bases and V 6 bases, and 9 bases lay outside the gene matches. In germline, CDR1 is KGHSH, CDR2 LQKENI. The CDR3 reads CASSPRTGPTFF. DNA of the CDR3: TGTGCCAGCTCCCCCCGGACAGGGCCGACTTTCTTT.

This clone was found a few times. The chain couples TRBV18 to TRBJ1-1, with a possible D match to TRBD1 (5 bases). Trimming left V 6 bases short and J 3 bases short, with 11 bases between. There are 13 residues in the CDR3. The germline CDR1 and CDR2 sequences are KGHSH and LQKENI. The CDR3, as DNA: TGTGCCAGCTCGCCGGGGGTTGACACTGAAGCTTTCTTT. Its protein product is CASSPGVDTEAFF.

The chain carries TRBV5-4 and TRBJ2-7; TRBD1 matches at 9 bases. V was pared by 2 bases and J by 3 bases, with 6 bases of the junction left unmatched. The CDR3 covers 15 residues. From germline, CDR1 is SGHNT and CDR2 YYREEE (reference sequence). CDR3 loop: CASSLGQGNLYEQYF. CDR3 bases: TGTGCCAGCAGCTTAGGACAGGGGAATCTCTACGAGCAGTACTTC.

This chain links TRBV7-2 with TRBJ2-1; TRBD2 aligns across 13 bases. The CDR3 runs 16 residues. The ends lost 5 bases at V and 7 bases at J; junction bases unmatched: 8. CDR1 is SGHTA and CDR2 is FQGNSA in the germline V gene. As DNA, the CDR3 is TGTGCCAGCAGCCTGGCCGGACTAGCGGGAGTAAATGAGCAGTTCTTC. Translation gives CASSLAGLAGVNEQFF.